The 20 T cell receptor beta chains listed next were all sequenced from one sample in a study of monozygotic twins with inflammatory bowel disease. TCRdb reworked the 5' RACE reads into one entry per CDR3 protein, no DNA. The sample data list around 400,000 distinct CDR3 sequences. Sequenced input: blood. The receptor set was obtained from a human donor with ulcerative colitis or Crohn's disease, or a healthy co-twin of an affected twin (not recorded which).

The rearrangement joins TRBV7-8 to TRBJ1-5; TCRdb's D call, TRBD1, is unchecked because there is no DNA. The CDR3 is made up of 15 amino acids. The germline V gene has CDR1 SGHVS and CDR2 FQNEAQ. CDR3 region: CASSLGGDRVQPQHF.

J is TRBJ1-5 and V is TRBV6-1; TCRdb indicates TRBD1, and absent DNA this call remains unverified. Germline V gives CDR1 MNHNS, CDR2 SASEGT. CDR3 size: 15 residues. The CDR3 loop reads CASRGTGGAYQPQHF.

This sequence joins TRBV6-5 and TRBJ1-1. This CDR3 region has 15 residues. CDR1 is MNHEY and CDR2 is SVGAGI in the germline V gene. This CDR3 reads CASSYSRLLNTEAFF.

The V call is TRBV5-1, the J call TRBJ2-1; TCRdb designates TRBD2, a call that cannot be tested without DNA. CDR3 length: 16 residues. Germline V gene lookup returns CDR1 SGHRS and CDR2 YFSETQ. The CDR3 spells CASSRALAGGHDEQFF.

The chain couples TRBV4-3 to TRBJ1-3. CDR1 LGHNA and CDR2 YSLEER come from the germline V gene. The CDR3 runs to 16 residues. The CDR3: CASSQDPTSSGNTIYF.

This rearrangement joins TRBV5-1 to TRBJ2-6. Germline V gives CDR1 SGHRS, CDR2 YFSETQ. This CDR3 comprises 14 residues. This CDR3 is CASSLTAGANVLTF. Filled out from reference TRBV5-1 and TRBJ2-6, the complete variable domain reads KAGVTQTPRYLIKTRGQQVTLSCSPISGHRSVSWYQQTPGQGLQFLFEYFSETQRNKGNFPGRFSGRQFSNSRSEMNVSTLELGDSALYLCASSLTAGANVLTFGAGSRLTVL.

The rearrangement uses TRBV6-5 and TRBJ2-1; TCRdb gives TRBD1 as the D gene, but with no DNA this cannot be confirmed. Germline V gene lookup returns CDR1 MNHEY and CDR2 SVGAGI. The CDR3 totals 12 residues. CDR3 region: CASSSGNNEQFF.

The rearrangement uses TRBV2 and TRBJ2-1; TCRdb returns TRBD1, unconfirmable since there is no DNA. The length of the CDR3 is 15 residues. Looked up from germline, CDR1 is SNHLY and CDR2 is FYNNEI. CDR3 in amino acids: CASSQGVSSYNEQFF.

This chain uses TRBV7-2 with TRBJ2-7; TCRdb's assignment of TRBD2 cannot be checked, as there is no DNA. Germline V lookup: CDR1 SGHTA, CDR2 FQGNSA. This CDR3 has 15 amino acids. Here the CDR3 reads CASSLTSLFQYEQYF.

The V call is TRBV18, the J call TRBJ2-2. Germline values: CDR1 KGHSH, CDR2 LQKENI. This CDR3 has 15 amino acids. The CDR3 reads CASSPSTWDTGELFF.

The chain recombines TRBV6-1 with TRBJ2-5; absent DNA, TCRdb's TRBD1 call cannot be checked. The CDR3 has 13 residues. Germline V CDR1 and CDR2: MNHNS, SASEGT. The CDR3 loop is CASRRTAKETQYF.

The chain is built from TRBV20-1 and TRBJ1-5; TCRdb calls TRBD1, which cannot be checked without DNA. This CDR3 is 13 amino acids long. Germline V CDR1 and CDR2: DFQATT, SNEGSKA (reference sequence). The CDR3 is CSAREGRNQPQHF.

The rearrangement joins TRBV24-1 to TRBJ2-5; the D call from TCRdb, TRBD2, cannot be confirmed without DNA. The germline V gene has CDR1 KGHDR and CDR2 SFDVKD. The CDR3 has 14 residues. CDR3 sequence reads: CATSDLDSQETQYF.

This chain uses TRBV29-1 with TRBJ1-1. CDR1 and CDR2 from the germline V gene are SQVTM and ANQGSEA. The CDR3 has 12 residues. The CDR3 loop reads CSAETPNTEAFF.

V gene TRBV7-3 combines with J gene TRBJ1-1; TCRdb selects TRBD1, and the lack of DNA leaves this call unchecked. Germline CDR1 reads SGHTA; CDR2 reads FQGTGA. The CDR3 has 15 amino acids. CDR3 region: CASSLGDRMNTEAFF.

The CDR3 here is CASSLIPLGETQYF. The chain is built from TRBV5-5 and TRBJ2-5; TCRdb lists TRBD2, though no DNA is available to test this call. This CDR3 has 14 residues. Germline V gene sequence: CDR1 SGHKS, CDR2 YYEKEE (reference sequence).

The chain uses TRBV20-1 and TRBJ2-7; TCRdb designates TRBD1, a call that cannot be tested without DNA. Germline-derived CDR1 and CDR2 are DFQATT and SNEGSKA (reference sequence). This CDR3 contains 15 residues. CDR3 loop: CSATSRNGGIYEQYF.

V and J are TRBV12-3 or TRBV12-4 and TRBJ2-5. This CDR3 is built from 13 residues. CDR3 residues: CASSLGRLETQYF.

The V call is TRBV5-1, the J call TRBJ1-5; there is no DNA to check the TCRdb D call of TRBD1. The V gene's germline CDR1 is SGHRS and CDR2 YFSETQ. The CDR3 contains 15 residues. The CDR3 loop is CASGPTGSSNQPQHF.

The V call is TRBV19, the J call TRBJ1-2; TCRdb calls TRBD1, which cannot be checked without DNA. The CDR3 sequence is 13 residues long. Germline-derived CDR1 and CDR2 are LNHDA and SQIVND (reference sequence). The CDR3: CASNPQGGYGYTF.